This TCR beta chain was identified in a study of beta chain features in type 1 diabetes. Whole-study findings and limits: There were fewer insertions and more deletions at the VDJ junctions of type 1 diabetes patients.

CDR3 length equals 16 residues. The germline CDR1 and CDR2 sequences are SGHDN and FVKESK. After removal of 2 bases from V and 6 bases from J, the junction contained 8 bases not matched to a gene. cDNA synthesis used the whole RNA isolate, giving expressed TCRB sequences. Assay used: immunoSEQ multiplex PCR; TCRdb lists only in-frame clones, some missing. The table lists fewer than 500,000 clones, roughly 13% of them singletons. The single heparinised draw taken from each donor contained approximately 120 mL of blood on average. As concerns this clone: The antigen remains unidentified.

Material: naive CD4+ T cells from blood. This TCR came from a man younger than 45 in good health. This rearrangement joins TRBV14 to TRBJ2-1; TRBD2 matches 9 bases. In DNA, the CDR3 is TGTGCCAGCAGCCAATTCGGGACTAGCATCTTCAATGAGCAGTTCTTC. Residues: CASSQFGTSIFNEQFF.